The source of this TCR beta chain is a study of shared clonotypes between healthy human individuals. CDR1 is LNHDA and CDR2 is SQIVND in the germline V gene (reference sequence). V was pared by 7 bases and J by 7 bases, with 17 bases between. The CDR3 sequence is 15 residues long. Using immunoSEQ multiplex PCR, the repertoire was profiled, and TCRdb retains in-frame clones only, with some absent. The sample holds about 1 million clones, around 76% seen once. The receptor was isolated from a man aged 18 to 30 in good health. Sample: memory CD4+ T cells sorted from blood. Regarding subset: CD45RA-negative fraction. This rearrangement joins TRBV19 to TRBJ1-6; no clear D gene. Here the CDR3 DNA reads TGTGCCAGTAAGGCAGGCTACATGGGGAATTCACCCCTCCACTTT. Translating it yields CASKAGYMGNSPLHF.